The sequence of this T cell receptor beta chain was determined in a study of shared clonotypes between healthy human individuals. General observations from the study: In general, naive subsets displayed greater estimated richness than memory subsets did.

Details on this clone: Its cognate antigen is unknown.

The germline V gene encodes CDR1 SGHRS and CDR2 YFSETQ. V lost 3 bases to trimming and J lost 2 bases; unmatched junction nucleotides: 5. The CDR3 has 14 residues. Assay: immunoSEQ multiplex PCR; the TCRdb copy retains only in-frame clones and omits some. The table has over 2 million clones, around 93% seen once. CD4+ cells yielded CD45RA+ naive and CD45RA-negative memory subsets. Sequencing input: naive CD4+ T cells from PBMCs. This sample's subset: CD45RA+ positively selected. The sequence derives from a man younger than 35 in good health. Some clones in this sample may be carry-over from other donors' samples. The rearrangement joins TRBV5-1 to TRBJ2-7, with 7 bases identical to TRBD1. The CDR3 bases are TGCGCCAGCAGCTGGGCAGGACAGGCCTACGAGCAGTACTTC. Its protein is CASSWAGQAYEQYF.